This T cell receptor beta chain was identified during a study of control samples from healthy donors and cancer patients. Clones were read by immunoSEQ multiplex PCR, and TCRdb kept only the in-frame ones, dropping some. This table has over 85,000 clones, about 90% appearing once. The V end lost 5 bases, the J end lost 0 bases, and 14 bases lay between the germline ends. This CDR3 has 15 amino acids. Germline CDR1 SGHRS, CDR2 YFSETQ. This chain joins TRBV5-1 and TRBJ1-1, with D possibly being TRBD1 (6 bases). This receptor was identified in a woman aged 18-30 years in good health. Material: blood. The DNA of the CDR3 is TGCGCCAGCAGTTCCGGCCAGGGGTTGAACACTGAAGCTTTCTTT. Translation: CASSSGQGLNTEAFF.